This TCR beta chain is drawn from a study of human T cells and chemical hapten exposure. Study summary: Patch testing was performed with 0.01% DPC on the upper back, with reading at 6 days.

Germline CDR1 reads MNHEY; CDR2 reads SMNVEV (reference sequence). V lost 6 bases and J lost 12; bases outside the gene matches: 4. The CDR3 has 11 amino acids. Noted time point: pre-sensitization, week 0. Treatment denoted: therapeutic diphenylcyclopropenone sensitization with weekly scalp DPC. The drawing of blood occurred before each patch test was applied. TCRdb re-analysed the RACE reads in MiXCR, keeping a single row per CDR3 protein. The table records 350,000 to 450,000 distinct CDR3 sequences, approximately 5.1% of them present only once. This clonotype was observed a few times. This chain uses TRBV27 with TRBJ2-1; 8 bases are a match to TRBD1. The input for sequencing was whole blood, taken in connection with sensitization to the hapten diphenylcyclopropenone (DPC). The source of this sequence is a woman in her forties or fifties with alopecia areata. Some clones in this sample may be carry-over from other donors' samples. The CDR3 is CASSLGTGQFF. CDR3 coding DNA: TGTGCCAGCAGCTTAGGGACAGGGCAGTTCTTC.